This TCR beta chain was sequenced for a study of CD8 T cells in ankylosing spondylitis. Each CDR3 protein is one row after TCRdb ran MiXCR on the 5' RACE reads. The sample has over 200,000 distinct CDR3 sequences; roughly a tenth are singletons. With regard to this clonotype: The antigen is unknown. A much more abundant neighbour one base away suggests this may be a read error.

The study's findings and limits: It was reported that disease-linked clones were significantly enriched in matched ankylosing spondylitis synovial fluid. Disease-linked clones were found to be CD8+ and relatively rare in peripheral blood.

The V gene's germline CDR1 is ENHRY and CDR2 SYGVKD. The CDR3 totals 17 residues. The specimen sequenced was blood, either unsorted or a sorted T cell fraction (not recorded which). The chain has TRBV10-3 and TRBJ1-5, with TRBD1 identical over 10 bases. This receptor was obtained from a male donor with ankylosing spondylitis or in good health (not recorded which). This chain's CDR3 is CAISELDRGDSNRPQHF. The CDR3 DNA sequence: TGTGCCATCAGTGAGTTGGACAGGGGGGATAGCAATCGGCCCCAGCATTTT.